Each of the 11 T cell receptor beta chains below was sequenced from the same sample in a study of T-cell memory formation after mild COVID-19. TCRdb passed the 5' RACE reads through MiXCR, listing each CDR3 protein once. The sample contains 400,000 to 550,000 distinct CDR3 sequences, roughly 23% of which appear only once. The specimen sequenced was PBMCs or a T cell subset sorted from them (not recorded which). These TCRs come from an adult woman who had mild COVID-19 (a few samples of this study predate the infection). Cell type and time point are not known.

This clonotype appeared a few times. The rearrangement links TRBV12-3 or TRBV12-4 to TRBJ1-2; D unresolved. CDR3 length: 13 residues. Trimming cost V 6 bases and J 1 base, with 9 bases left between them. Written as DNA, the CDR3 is TGTGCCAGCAGCCGCTTGGATAACTATGGCTACACCTTC. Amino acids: CASSRLDNYGYTF.

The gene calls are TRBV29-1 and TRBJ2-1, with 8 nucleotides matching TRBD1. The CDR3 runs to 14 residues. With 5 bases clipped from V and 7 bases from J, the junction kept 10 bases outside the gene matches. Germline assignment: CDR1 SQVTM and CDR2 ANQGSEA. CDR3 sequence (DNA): TGCAGCGTTCCAGAGGGACAGGCCAGGAATGAGCAGTTCTTC. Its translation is CSVPEGQARNEQFF.

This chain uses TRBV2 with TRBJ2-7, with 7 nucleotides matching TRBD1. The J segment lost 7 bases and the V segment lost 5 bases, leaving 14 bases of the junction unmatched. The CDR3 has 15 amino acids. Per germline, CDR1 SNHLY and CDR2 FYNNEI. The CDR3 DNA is TGTGCCAGCAGTTATGTAGGGCAGGGGGTCGGAGAGCAGTACTTC. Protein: CASSYVGQGVGEQYF. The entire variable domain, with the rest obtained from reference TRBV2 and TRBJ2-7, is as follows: EPEVTQTPSHQVTQMGQEVILRCVPISNHLYFYWYRQILGQKVEFLVSFYNNEISEKSEIFDDQFSVERPDGSNFTLKIRSTKLEDSAMYFCASSYVGQGVGEQYFGPGTRLTVT.

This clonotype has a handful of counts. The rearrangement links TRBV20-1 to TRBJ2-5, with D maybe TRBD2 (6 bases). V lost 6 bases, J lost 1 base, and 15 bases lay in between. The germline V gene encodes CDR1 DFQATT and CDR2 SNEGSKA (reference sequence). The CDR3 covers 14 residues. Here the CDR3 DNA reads TGCAGTGCCGTGGACTACAACCGCCAAGAGACCCAGTACTTC. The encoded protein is CSAVDYNRQETQYF.

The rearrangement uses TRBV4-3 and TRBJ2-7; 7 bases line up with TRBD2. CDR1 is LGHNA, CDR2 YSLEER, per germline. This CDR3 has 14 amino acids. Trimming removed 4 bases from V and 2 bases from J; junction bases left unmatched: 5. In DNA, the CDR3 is TGCGCCAGCAGCCGAACTAGCGAGGCCTACGAGCAGTACTTC. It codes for CASSRTSEAYEQYF.

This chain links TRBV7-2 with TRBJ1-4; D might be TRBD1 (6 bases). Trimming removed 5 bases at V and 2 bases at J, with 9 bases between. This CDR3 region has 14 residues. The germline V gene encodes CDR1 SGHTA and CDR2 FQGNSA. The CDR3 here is CASSQGGTNEKLFF. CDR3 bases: TGTGCCAGCAGCCAAGGGGGGACTAATGAAAAACTGTTTTTT.

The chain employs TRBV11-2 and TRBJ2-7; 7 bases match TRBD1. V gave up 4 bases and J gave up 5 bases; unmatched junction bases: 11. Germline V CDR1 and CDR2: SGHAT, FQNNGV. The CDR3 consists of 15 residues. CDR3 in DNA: TGTGCCAGCAGCTCCACCGGGACAGCTACCGACGAGCAGTACTTC. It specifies CASSSTGTATDEQYF.

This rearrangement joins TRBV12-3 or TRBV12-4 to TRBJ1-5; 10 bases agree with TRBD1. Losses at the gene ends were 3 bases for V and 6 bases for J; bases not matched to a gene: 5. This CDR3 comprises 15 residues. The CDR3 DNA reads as TGTGCCAGCAGTTTCGGGGGACAGGGGAGTCAGCCCCAGCATTTT. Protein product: CASSFGGQGSQPQHF.

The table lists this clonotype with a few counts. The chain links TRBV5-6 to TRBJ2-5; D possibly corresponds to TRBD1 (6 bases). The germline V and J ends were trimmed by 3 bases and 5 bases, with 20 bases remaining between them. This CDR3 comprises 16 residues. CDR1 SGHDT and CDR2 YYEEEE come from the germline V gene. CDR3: CASSSRGGARRETQYF. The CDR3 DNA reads TGTGCCAGCAGCTCCCGAGGGGGAGCGCGTCGGGAGACCCAGTACTTC. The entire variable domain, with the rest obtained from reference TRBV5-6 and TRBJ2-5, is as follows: DAGVTQSPTHLIKTRGQQVTLRCSPKSGHDTVSWYQQALGQGPQFIFQYYEEEERQRGNFPDRFSGHQFPNYSSELNVNALLLGDSALYLCASSSRGGARRETQYFGPGTRLLVL.

CDR3 residues: CASSKTGNYGYTF. CDR3 nucleotide sequence: TGTGCCAGCAGTAAGACAGGGAACTATGGCTACACCTTC. The chain combines TRBV12-3 or TRBV12-4 with TRBJ1-2; 7 bases are shared with TRBD1. V was pared by 5 bases and J by 2 bases, with 2 bases of the junction left unmatched. The CDR3 sequence is 13 residues long.

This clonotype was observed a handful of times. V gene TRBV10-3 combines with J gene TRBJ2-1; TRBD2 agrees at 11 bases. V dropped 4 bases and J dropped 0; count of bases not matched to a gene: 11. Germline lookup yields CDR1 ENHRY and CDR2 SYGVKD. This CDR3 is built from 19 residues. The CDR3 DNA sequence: TGTGCCATCAGTGTAGAAGGTAGCGGGAGGGCGTACTCCTACAATGAGCAGTTCTTC. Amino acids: CAISVEGSGRAYSYNEQFF.